Sequencing of this TCR beta chain was carried out in a study of beta chain features in type 1 diabetes. Sequencing targeted expressed TCRB transcripts, as all isolated RNA had been reverse transcribed. Sequenced by immunoSEQ multiplex PCR; TCRdb stores in-frame clones only, minus some. The sample consists of about 300,000 clones, 8% of them appearing once. This clone has just a few counts. The TCR sequence derives from a woman aged 18-30 years in good health. Specimen: central memory CD4+ T cells from blood.

This chain's CDR3 is CASSPSGTATNEKLFF. The CDR3 DNA sequence: TGTGCCAGCAGCCCCTCGGGGACAGCAACTAATGAAAAACTGTTTTTT. V is TRBV11-3 and J is TRBJ1-4; 7 positions match TRBD1. The V segment lost 5 bases and the J segment 0 bases; nucleotides outside the gene matches: 6. The CDR3 is 16 amino acids. Per the germline V gene, CDR1 is SGHNT and CDR2 is YENEEA.